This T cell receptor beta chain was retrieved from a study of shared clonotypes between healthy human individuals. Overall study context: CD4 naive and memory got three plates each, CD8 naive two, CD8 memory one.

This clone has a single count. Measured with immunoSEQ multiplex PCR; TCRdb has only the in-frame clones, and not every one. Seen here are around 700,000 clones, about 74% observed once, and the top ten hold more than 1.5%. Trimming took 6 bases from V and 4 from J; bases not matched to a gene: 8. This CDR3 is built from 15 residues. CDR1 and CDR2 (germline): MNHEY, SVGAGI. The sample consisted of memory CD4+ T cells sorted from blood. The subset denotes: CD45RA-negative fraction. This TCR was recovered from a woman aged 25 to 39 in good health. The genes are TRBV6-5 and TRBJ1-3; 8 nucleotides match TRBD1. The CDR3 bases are TGTGCCAGCAGACCCCAGGGGGCGCGAGGAAACACCATATATTTT. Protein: CASRPQGARGNTIYF.